This T cell receptor (beta chain) was sequenced for a study of T and B cells in COVID-19 patients. Blood genomic DNA input for TRB amplification was roughly 250-550 ng. Multiplex PCR with BIOMED2 TRB-A/B primer pools amplified TRB rearrangements. TCRdb recomputed calls from the multiplex PCR reads with MiXCR, one row per CDR3 protein. The sample contains 4,500 to 5,000 distinct CDR3 sequences, about 33% of which appear only once. Material: blood. This clonotype originated in a human donor who had recovered from COVID-19.

The CDR3 DNA reads as TGTGCCAGCAGCTTGAGTCGCGAGTATCCCACAGATACGCAGTATTTT. It encodes CASSLSREYPTDTQYF. V and J are TRBV5-4 and TRBJ2-3; D is unclear. Germline values: CDR1 SGHNT, CDR2 YYREEE (reference sequence). Trimming took off 1 base at V and 2 bases at J, with 14 bases between the two ends. The CDR3 length is 16 residues. Combining the CDR3 with reference TRBV5-4 and TRBJ2-3 gives the whole variable domain ETGVTQSPTHLIKTRGQQVTLRCSSQSGHNTVSWYQQALGQGPQFIFQYYREEENGRGNFPPRFSGLQFPNYSSELNVNALELDDSALYLCASSLSREYPTDTQYFGPGTRLTVL.